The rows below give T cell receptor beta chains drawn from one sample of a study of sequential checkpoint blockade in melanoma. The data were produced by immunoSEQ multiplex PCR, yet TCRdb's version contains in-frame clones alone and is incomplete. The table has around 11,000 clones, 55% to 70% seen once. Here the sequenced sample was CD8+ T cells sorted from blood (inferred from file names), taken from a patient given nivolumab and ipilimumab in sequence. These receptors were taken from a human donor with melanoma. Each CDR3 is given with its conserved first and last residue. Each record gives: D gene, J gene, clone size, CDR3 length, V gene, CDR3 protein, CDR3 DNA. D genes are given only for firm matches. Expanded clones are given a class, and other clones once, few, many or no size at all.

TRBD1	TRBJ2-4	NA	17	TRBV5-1	CASSADRPDLAKNIQYF	TGCGCCAGCAGCGCGGACAGGCCTGACCTAGCCAAAAACATTCAGTACTTC
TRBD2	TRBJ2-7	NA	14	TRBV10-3	CAISDGGRDYEQYF	TGTGCCATCAGTGACGGTGGGAGGGACTACGAGCAGTACTTC
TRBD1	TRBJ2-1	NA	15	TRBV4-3	CASSQAQGVYNEQFF	TGCGCCAGCAGCCAAGCACAGGGGGTCTACAATGAGCAGTTCTTC
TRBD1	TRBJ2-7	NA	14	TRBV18	CASSDPPGGEEQYF	TGTGCCAGCTCAGACCCCCCAGGGGGCGAAGAGCAGTACTTC
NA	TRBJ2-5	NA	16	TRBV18	CASSQLAAGVLETQYF	TGTGCCAGCTCACAACTCGCGGCAGGGGTGCTTGAGACCCAGTACTTC
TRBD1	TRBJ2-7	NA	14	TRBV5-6	CASREDRGLYEQYF	TGTGCCAGCAGAGAGGACAGGGGGCTCTACGAGCAGTACTTC
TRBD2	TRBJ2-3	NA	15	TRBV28	CASSLQAGATDTQYF	TGTGCCAGCAGTTTACAAGCGGGGGCCACAGATACGCAGTATTTT
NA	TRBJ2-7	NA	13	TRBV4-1	CASSQDEEYEQYF	TGCGCCAGCAGCCAAGATGAGGAGTACGAGCAGTACTTC
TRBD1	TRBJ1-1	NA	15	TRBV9	CASSLRQAGQAEAFF	TGTGCCAGCAGCCTCCGGCAAGCGGGACAGGCTGAAGCTTTCTTT
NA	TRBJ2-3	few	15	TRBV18	CASSTEGGITDTQYF	TGTGCCAGCTCAACGGAGGGGGGGATCACAGATACGCAGTATTTT
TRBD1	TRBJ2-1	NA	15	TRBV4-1	CASSQPGQEYNEQFF	TGCGCCAGCAGCCAGCCGGGACAGGAGTACAATGAGCAGTTCTTC
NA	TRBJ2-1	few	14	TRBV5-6	CASSLSAKHNEQFF	TGTGCCAGCAGCTTGAGTGCCAAGCACAATGAGCAGTTCTTC
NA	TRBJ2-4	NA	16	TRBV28	CASSLFIIGEKNIQYF	TGTGCCAGCAGTTTATTTATTATTGGAGAAAAAAACATTCAGTACTTC
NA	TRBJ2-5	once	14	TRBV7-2	CASSLNRGWETQYF	TGTGCCAGCAGCTTGAATCGGGGATGGGAGACCCAGTACTTC
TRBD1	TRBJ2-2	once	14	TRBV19	CASSIQGDTGELFF	TGTGCCAGTAGTATACAGGGGGACACCGGGGAGCTGTTTTTT
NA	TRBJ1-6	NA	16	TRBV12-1	CASSPPTGGESSPLHF	TGTGCCAGCAGCCCACCCACTGGCGGGGAGAGTTCACCCCTCCACTTT
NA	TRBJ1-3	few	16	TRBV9	CASSVLGGTSGNTIYF	TGTGCCAGCAGCGTATTGGGGGGTACCTCTGGAAACACCATATATTTT
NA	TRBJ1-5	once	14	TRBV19	CASSIRDSNQPQHF	TGTGCCAGTAGTATCAGGGATAGCAATCAGCCCCAGCATTTT
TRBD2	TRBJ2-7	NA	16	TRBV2	CASSEPAGGHPYEQYF	TGTGCCAGCAGTGAACCCGCGGGGGGACATCCCTACGAGCAGTACTTC
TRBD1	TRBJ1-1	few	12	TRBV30	CAWGQADTEAFF	TGTGCCTGGGGACAGGCAGACACTGAAGCTTTCTTT
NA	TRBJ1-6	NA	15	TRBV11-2	CASSWRANYNSPLHF	TGTGCCAGCAGCTGGCGGGCCAACTATAATTCACCCCTCCACTTT
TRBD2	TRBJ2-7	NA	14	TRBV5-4	CASSLSLAGDEQYF	TGTGCCAGCAGCTTGTCTCTAGCGGGAGACGAGCAGTACTTC
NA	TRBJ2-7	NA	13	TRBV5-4	CASSLGSGYEQYF	TGTGCCAGCAGCTTAGGATCGGGATACGAGCAGTACTTC